This T cell receptor beta chain appears in the sequencing data of a study of blood T cell repertoires in COVID-19. Study-level information: Samples representing acute and convalescent COVID-19 were sourced from the United States, Italy and Spain. The cDNA or gDNA used as material had been derived from T cells, B-cell-depleted T cells, or PBMCs.

Seattle patients were enrolled during active infection and followed longitudinally. In its sample, this clone was seen once. How the authors handled the data: Amplification with reference gene primers provided the estimates of nucleated cell counts. TCRdb's table, derived via immunoSEQ multiplex PCR, lists solely in-frame clones and lacks some. V and J calls and clone size are as listed in that table; D and trimming were resolved from the DNA. This sample carries about 52,000 clones, 82% of them seen once, and the ten largest clones take roughly 11%. This receptor was identified in a man at least 80 years old with COVID-19, enrolled during active disease. Sequencing was carried out using peripheral blood.

CDR3 coding DNA: TGTGCCAGCAGCTTTAACAGTCATGGAACTAATGAAAAACTGTTTTTT. This codes for CASSFNSHGTNEKLFF. The chain carries TRBV7-8 and TRBJ1-4, with no clear D. This CDR3 is built from 16 residues. Per germline, CDR1 SGHVS and CDR2 FQNEAQ. Trimming took off 3 bases at V and 1 base at J, with 12 bases between the two ends. Filled out from reference TRBV7-8 and TRBJ1-4, the complete variable domain reads GAGVSQSPRYKVAKRGQDVALRCDPISGHVSLFWYQQALGQGPEFLTYFQNEAQLDKSGLPSDRFFAERPEGSVSTLKIQRTQQEDSAVYLCASSFNSHGTNEKLFFGSGTQLSVL.